The 16 T cell receptor beta chains given below trace back to one sample, sequenced in a study of blood T cell repertoires in COVID-19. The table came from immunoSEQ multiplex PCR; TCRdb's copy has only in-frame clones and leaves some out. This sample has about 210,000 clones, with around four fifths found just once. The sample taken for sequencing was peripheral blood. These receptor sequences come from a woman aged 80 or over with COVID-19, enrolled during active disease.

There are a few counts of this clone. This chain links TRBV6-2 or TRBV6-3 with TRBJ1-1, with TRBD1 as a possible D gene (6 bases). The CDR3 is 14 amino acids. The germline CDR1 and CDR2 sequences are MNHEY and SVGEGT. The V gene lost 5 bases and the J gene lost 2 bases, with 12 bases spanning the gap. In DNA form, the CDR3 reads TGTGCCAGCAGTACAAGGACAGCCAACACTGAAGCTTTCTTT. It specifies CASSTRTANTEAFF.

The rearrangement joins TRBV6-1 to TRBJ1-4, with a weak D call TRBD1 (6 bases). The germline V gene encodes CDR1 MNHNS and CDR2 SASEGT. This CDR3 has 16 residues. The V and J ends lost 1 base and 4 bases respectively, with 13 bases between them. CDR3 protein: CASSEEYTGFNEKLFF. CDR3 DNA sequence: TGTGCCAGCAGTGAAGAGTATACAGGGTTTAATGAAAAACTGTTTTTT.

This rearrangement joins TRBV6-2 or TRBV6-3 to TRBJ1-1; D uncertain. The CDR3 is made up of 11 amino acids. Trimming cost V 5 bases and J 7 bases, with 8 bases left between them. In germline, CDR1 is MNHEY, CDR2 SVGEGT. In nucleotides, the CDR3 is TGTGCCAGCAGTCACTACAGTGAAGCTTTCTTT. This gives the protein CASSHYSEAFF.

This chain uses TRBV7-9 with TRBJ1-5, with 9 positions matching TRBD1. The CDR3 is 15 residues long. Trimming removed 3 bases from V and 3 bases from J; junction bases left unmatched: 3. Germline-derived CDR1 and CDR2 are SEHNR and FQNEAQ (reference sequence). The CDR3 protein is CASSFGTGINQPQHF. CDR3 coding DNA: TGTGCCAGCAGCTTTGGGACAGGGATCAATCAGCCCCAGCATTTT. Filled out from reference TRBV7-9 and TRBJ1-5, the complete variable domain reads DTGVSQNPRHKITKRGQNVTFRCDPISEHNRLYWYRQTLGQGPEFLTYFQNEAQLEKSRLLSDRFSAERPKGSFSTLEIQRTEQGDSAMYLCASSFGTGINQPQHFGDGTRLSIL.

This clone appeared once. The CDR3 nucleotides read TGCAGTGCTAGAGACGACAGGGGGCAGTTCTTC. It specifies CSARDDRGQFF. This chain links TRBV20-1 with TRBJ2-1; 8 bases map to TRBD1. The CDR3 consists of 11 residues. J was trimmed by 12 bases and V by 0 bases; bases with no gene match: 1. Germline values: CDR1 DFQATT, CDR2 SNEGSKA (reference sequence).

This clone appeared once. The chain has TRBV11-2 and TRBJ2-3; 15 nucleotides align to TRBD2. CDR3 length: 15 residues. Germline V gene sequence: CDR1 SGHAT, CDR2 FQNNGV. Unmatched junction bases numbered 4, after V lost 5 bases and J lost 7 bases. CDR3 bases: TGTGCCAGCAGCGCCGGACTAGCGGGGGGGAATACGCAGTATTTT. Its translation is CASSAGLAGGNTQYF.

The chain has TRBV4-3 and TRBJ2-1; 8 positions match TRBD2. CDR1 and CDR2 (germline): LGHNA, YSLEER. Unmatched junction bases numbered 8, after V lost 4 bases and J lost 6 bases. This CDR3 has 15 amino acids. CDR3 nucleotides: TGCGCCAGCAGCCGAGAAGCGGGGGTCTCCAATGAGCAGTTCTTC. As protein: CASSREAGVSNEQFF.

CDR3 sequence (DNA): TGCAGTGCTAGTCAGAGACACTACGAGCAGTACTTC. Its translation: CSASQRHYEQYF. J is TRBJ2-7 and V is TRBV20-1; unclear D gene. The CDR3 consists of 12 residues. The germline V gene encodes CDR1 DFQATT and CDR2 SNEGSKA (reference sequence). The V and J ends lost 3 bases and 3 bases respectively, with 9 bases between them.

The chain employs TRBV6-5 and TRBJ1-6; tentative D call: TRBD1 (5 bases). The germline V gene encodes CDR1 MNHEY and CDR2 SVGAGI. V was trimmed by 2 bases and J by 13 bases, leaving 18 bases between them. This CDR3 contains 15 residues. CDR3 amino acids: CASSYGSQGLFPLHF. The CDR3 nucleotides are TGTGCCAGCAGTTACGGGTCGCAGGGTCTCTTCCCCCTCCACTTT.

This chain connects TRBV28 to TRBJ1-2; perhaps TRBD1 as D (6 bases). V was shortened by 7 bases and J by 2 bases, with 17 bases between the two germline ends. Per germline, CDR1 MDHEN and CDR2 SYDVKM. The CDR3 loop spans 15 amino acids. The CDR3 DNA reads TGTGCCAGCACGAAAGCGAGGACAGCCAACTATGGCTACACCTTC. Translated, it gives CASTKARTANYGYTF.

This chain joins TRBV2 and TRBJ2-5, with D possibly being TRBD1 (6 bases). The V end lost 7 bases, the J end lost 2 bases, and 17 bases lay between the germline ends. The V gene's germline CDR1 is SNHLY and CDR2 FYNNEI. The CDR3 is 15 amino acids. DNA of the CDR3: TGTGCCAGCATTGGGAACAGGGTAGTTCAAGAGACCCAGTACTTC. Its translation is CASIGNRVVQETQYF.

There are a few counts of this clone. The V call is TRBV23-1, the J call TRBJ1-5, with TRBD1 matching over 7 bases. TRBV23-1 is an open reading frame whose function is uncertain. Trimming cost V 4 bases and J 5 bases; bases outside gene matches: 8. The CDR3 has 15 residues. The CDR3 is CASSPPTGNHQPQHF. CDR3 coding DNA: TGCGCCAGCAGTCCTCCGACAGGGAACCATCAGCCCCAGCATTTT.

This clone was detected a few times. The chain couples TRBV2 to TRBJ1-5, with D maybe TRBD1 (6 bases). CDR1 is SNHLY and CDR2 is FYNNEI in the germline V gene. Trimming removed 6 bases from V and 1 base from J, with 10 bases in between. This CDR3 has 14 amino acids. CDR3 in DNA: TGTGCCAGCAGCGGACAGCAGAGCAATCAGCCCCAGCATTTT. It yields the protein CASSGQQSNQPQHF.

The chain is built from TRBV28 and TRBJ2-7; 10 bases line up with TRBD1. Germline loops: CDR1 MDHEN, CDR2 SYDVKM. The V gene end was trimmed by 8 bases and the J gene end by 2 bases; junction bases not matched to a gene: 9. CDR3 length equals 15 residues. Here the CDR3 DNA reads TGTGCCAGCGGGTCCGGGACAGGGGTACCCTACGAGCAGTACGTC. Protein sequence: CASGSGTGVPYEQYV.

This clone was recorded once. The chain is built from TRBV14 and TRBJ2-7, with a weak D call TRBD2 (7 bases). CDR1 and CDR2 (germline): SGHDN, FVKESK. V lost 4 bases and J lost 4, with 14 bases in between. The CDR3 contains 14 residues. The CDR3 DNA reads TGTGCCAGCAGCCGATACGGGGGGCTGTACGAGCAGTACTTC. Translated, it gives CASSRYGGLYEQYF.

The DNA for the CDR3 is TGTGCCAGCAGCTTTCAGGGTGTCACAGATACGCAGTATTTT. Protein sequence: CASSFQGVTDTQYF. V usage is TRBV11-1 and J usage is TRBJ2-3; maybe TRBD1 (5 bases). This CDR3 region has 14 residues. V gave up 3 bases and J gave up 2 bases, with 9 bases separating them. The germline V gene encodes CDR1 SGHAT and CDR2 FQDESV (reference sequence).